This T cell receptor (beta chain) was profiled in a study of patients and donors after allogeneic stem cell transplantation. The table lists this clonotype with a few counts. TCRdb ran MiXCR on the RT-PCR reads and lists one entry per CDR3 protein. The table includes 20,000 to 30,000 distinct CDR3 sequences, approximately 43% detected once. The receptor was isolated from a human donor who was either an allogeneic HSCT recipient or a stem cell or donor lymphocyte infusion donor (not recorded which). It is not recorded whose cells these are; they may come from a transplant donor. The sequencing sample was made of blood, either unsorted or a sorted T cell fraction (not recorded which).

The CDR3 protein is CASGQTNMNTEAFF. The CDR3 DNA follows: TGTGCCAGCGGGCAGACAAACATGAACACTGAAGCTTTCTTT. V usage is TRBV14 and J usage is TRBJ1-1; D is unclear. The CDR3 has 14 residues. Between the trimmed V and J ends, which lost 8 bases and 0 bases, there was a span of 13 bases. CDR1 SGHDN and CDR2 FVKESK come from the germline V gene.